This TCR beta chain was sequenced in a study of T cells after posttransplantation cyclophosphamide. Comments on this clone: Its antigen is unidentified.

This table comes from immunoSEQ multiplex PCR, and its TCRdb copy is limited to in-frame clones, with some not included. The sample consists of about 31,000 clones, about 90% of them appearing once. Cells defined as naive were viable CD3+CD4+ or CD3+CD8+ and CCR7+CD45RA+CD45RO-CD95-CD27+CD28+. The related graft donor's blood sample was taken on the day of bone marrow donation. Study outcomes and limitations: Later blood repertoires were often dominated by clones from the donor CD8+ memory compartment. Blood and skin or GI T cell repertoires showed limited TRB overlap.

Specimen: naive CD4+ T cells sorted from PBMCs. The receptor was derived from a woman aged 55-75 years in good health, CMV-negative, and a related stem cell transplant donor.

The CDR3 protein is CASSMGNPGAGNTIYF. The CDR3 DNA reads TGTGCCAGTAGTATGGGCAATCCGGGGGCTGGAAACACCATATATTTT. V usage is TRBV19 and J usage is TRBJ1-3, with a possible D match to TRBD1 (5 bases). Germline CDR1 and CDR2: LNHDA and SQIVND (reference sequence). V lost 3 bases, J lost 2 bases, and 14 bases lay in between. The CDR3 is 16 amino acids.